This is a list of T cell receptor beta chains from one sample in a study of T cell responses to AZD1222 COVID-19 vaccine. Data came from immunoSEQ multiplex PCR; TCRdb stores just in-frame clones and leaves some out. Counted here are about 140,000 clones, about 90% occurring once; the ten biggest clones make up about a tenth. This sample comprised peripheral blood, obtained 28 days after the second AZD1222 dose. Source of these receptors: an adult who received the AZD1222 COVID-19 vaccine. The CDR3 runs from the conserved cysteine through the conserved F or W.

CDR3 protein: CASSSRQGYQPQHF
V gene: TRBV5-8
J gene: TRBJ1-5

CDR3 protein: CASQGTSLGNTIYF
V gene: TRBV14
J gene: TRBJ1-3

CDR3 protein: CASSSPLGGMNTEAFF
V gene: TRBV7-9
J gene: TRBJ1-1

CDR3 protein: CASSPDRYTEAFF
V gene: TRBV27
J gene: TRBJ1-1

CDR3 protein: CASNPGYGYTF
V gene: TRBV19
J gene: TRBJ1-2

CDR3 protein: CASSLVTQNTEAFF
V gene: TRBV7-2
J gene: TRBJ1-1

CDR3 protein: CASSERAHGETF
V gene: TRBV7-2
J gene: TRBJ1-2

CDR3 protein: CASSLARTGGGGYTF
V gene: TRBV11-2
J gene: TRBJ1-2

CDR3 protein: CAWNIWGNTEAFF
V gene: TRBV30
J gene: TRBJ1-1

CDR3 protein: CASSENRGGSYEQYF
V gene: TRBV5-8
J gene: TRBJ2-7

CDR3 protein: CASSQENSWGYGYTF
V gene: TRBV3-1/TRBV3-2
J gene: TRBJ1-2

CDR3 protein: CASSAGRGGTEAFF
V gene: TRBV2
J gene: TRBJ1-1